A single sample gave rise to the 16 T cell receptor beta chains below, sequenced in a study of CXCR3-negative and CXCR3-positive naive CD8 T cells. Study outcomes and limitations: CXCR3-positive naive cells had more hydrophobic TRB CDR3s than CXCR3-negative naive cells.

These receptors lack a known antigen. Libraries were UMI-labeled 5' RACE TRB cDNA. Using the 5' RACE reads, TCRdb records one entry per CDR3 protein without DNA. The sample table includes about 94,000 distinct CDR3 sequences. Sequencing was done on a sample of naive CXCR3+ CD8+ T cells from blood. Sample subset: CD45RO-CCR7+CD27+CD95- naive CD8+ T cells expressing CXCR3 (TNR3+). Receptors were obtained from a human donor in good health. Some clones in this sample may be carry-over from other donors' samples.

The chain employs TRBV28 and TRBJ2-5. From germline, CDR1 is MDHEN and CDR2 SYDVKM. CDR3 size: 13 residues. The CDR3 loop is CASSSSQPETQYF.

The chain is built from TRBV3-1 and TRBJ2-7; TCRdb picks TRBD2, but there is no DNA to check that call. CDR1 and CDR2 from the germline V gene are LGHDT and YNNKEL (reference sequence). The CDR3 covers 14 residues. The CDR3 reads CASSQTSVLYEQYF.

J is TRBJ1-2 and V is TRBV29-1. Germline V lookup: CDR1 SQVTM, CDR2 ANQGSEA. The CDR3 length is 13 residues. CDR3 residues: CSVEFGQRYGYTF.

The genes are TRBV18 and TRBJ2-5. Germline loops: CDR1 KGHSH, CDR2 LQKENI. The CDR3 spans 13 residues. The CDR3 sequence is CASSPTTDEAQYF.

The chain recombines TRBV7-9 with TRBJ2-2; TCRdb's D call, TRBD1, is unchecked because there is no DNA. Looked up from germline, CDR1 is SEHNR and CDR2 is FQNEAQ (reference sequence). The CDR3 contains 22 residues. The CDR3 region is CASSPYQWYLTDRLKNTGELFF.

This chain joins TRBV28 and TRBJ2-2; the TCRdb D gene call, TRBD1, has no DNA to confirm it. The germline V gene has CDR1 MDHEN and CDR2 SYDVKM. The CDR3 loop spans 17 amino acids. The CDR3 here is CASSFGFAGQITGELFF.

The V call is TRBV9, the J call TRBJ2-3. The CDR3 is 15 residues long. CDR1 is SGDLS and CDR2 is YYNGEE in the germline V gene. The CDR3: CASSVARYSTDTQYF. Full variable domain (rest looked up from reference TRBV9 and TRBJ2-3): DSGVTQTPKHLITATGQRVTLRCSPRSGDLSVYWYQQSLDQGLQFLIQYYNGEERAKGNILERFSAQQFPDLHSELNLSSLELGDSALYFCASSVARYSTDTQYFGPGTRLTVL.

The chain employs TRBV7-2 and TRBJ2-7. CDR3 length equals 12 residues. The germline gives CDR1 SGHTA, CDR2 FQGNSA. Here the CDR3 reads CASSLSPYEQYF. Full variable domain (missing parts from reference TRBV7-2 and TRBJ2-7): GAGVSQSPSNKVTEKGKDVELRCDPISGHTALYWYRQSLGQGLEFLIYFQGNSAPDKSGLPSDRFSAERTGGSVSTLTIQRTQQEDSAVYLCASSLSPYEQYFGPGTRLTVT.

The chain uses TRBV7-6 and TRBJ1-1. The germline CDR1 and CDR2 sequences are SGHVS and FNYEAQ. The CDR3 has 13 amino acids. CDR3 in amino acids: CASSLGTRTEAFF.

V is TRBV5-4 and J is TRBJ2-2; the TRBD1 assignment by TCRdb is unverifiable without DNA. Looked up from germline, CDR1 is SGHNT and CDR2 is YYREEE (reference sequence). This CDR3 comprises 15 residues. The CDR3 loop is CASMRGDRNTGELFF.

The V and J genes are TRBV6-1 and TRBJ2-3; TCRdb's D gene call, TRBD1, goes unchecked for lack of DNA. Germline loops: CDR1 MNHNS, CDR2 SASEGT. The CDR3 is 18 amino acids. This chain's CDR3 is CASSETGLVTQTADTQYF.

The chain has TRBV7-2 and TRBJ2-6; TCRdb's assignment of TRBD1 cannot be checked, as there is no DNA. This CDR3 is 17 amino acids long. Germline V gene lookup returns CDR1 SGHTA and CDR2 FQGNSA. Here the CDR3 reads CASSHLVWGRGANVLTF.

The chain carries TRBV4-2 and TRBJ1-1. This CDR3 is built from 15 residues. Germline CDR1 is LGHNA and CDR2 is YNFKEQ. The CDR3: CASSQEIGANTEAFF.

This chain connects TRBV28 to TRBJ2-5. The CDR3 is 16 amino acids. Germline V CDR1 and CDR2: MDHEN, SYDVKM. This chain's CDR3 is CASSLGLTGLEETQYF.

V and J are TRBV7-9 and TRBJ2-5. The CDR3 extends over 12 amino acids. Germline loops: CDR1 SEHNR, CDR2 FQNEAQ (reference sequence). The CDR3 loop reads CASSSMQETQYF.

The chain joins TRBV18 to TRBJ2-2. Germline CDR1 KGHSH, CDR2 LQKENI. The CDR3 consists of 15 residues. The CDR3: CASSPPNENTGELFF.